This T cell receptor (beta chain) was captured in a study of cytomegalovirus exposure and HLA in healthy donors. CDR1 and CDR2 from the germline V gene are MDHEN and SYDVKM. With V trimmed by 6 bases and J by 5 bases, 12 bases remained unmatched. The CDR3 consists of 16 residues. Amplification used 60 Vbeta primers and 13 Jbeta primers. Assay used: immunoSEQ multiplex PCR; TCRdb lists only in-frame clones, some missing. The data show about 160,000 clones, around 76% seen once. The receptor comes from a man aged 40-49 years in good health and CMV-seronegative. The chain combines TRBV28 with TRBJ2-3; 9 nucleotides agree with TRBD1. The specimen was PBMCs. In DNA form, the CDR3 reads TGTGCCAGCAGGGACCAACAGGGGGCTTATGGAGATACGCAGTATTTT. Translating it yields CASRDQQGAYGDTQYF. Supplemented by reference TRBV28 and TRBJ2-3, the full variable domain reads DVKVTQSSRYLVKRTGEKVFLECVQDMDHENMFWYRQDPGLGLRLIYFSYDVKMKEKGDIPEGYSVSREKKERFSLILESASTNQTSMYLCASRDQQGAYGDTQYFGPGTRLTVL.